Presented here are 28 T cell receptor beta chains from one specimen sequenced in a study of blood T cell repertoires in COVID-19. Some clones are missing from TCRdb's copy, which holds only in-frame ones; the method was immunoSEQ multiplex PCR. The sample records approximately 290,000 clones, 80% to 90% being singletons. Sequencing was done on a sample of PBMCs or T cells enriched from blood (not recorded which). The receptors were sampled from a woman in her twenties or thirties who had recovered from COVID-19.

DNA of the CDR3: TGTGCCAGCAGTGGCGGAGCTAGCGGCCACAATGAGCAGTTCTTC. Encoded protein: CASSGGASGHNEQFF. This rearrangement joins TRBV9 to TRBJ2-1; 7 positions match TRBD2. Trimming cost V 5 bases and J 5 bases; bases outside gene matches: 10. The CDR3 length is 15 residues. Per the germline V gene, CDR1 is SGDLS and CDR2 is YYNGEE. The full variable domain, completed using reference TRBV9 and TRBJ2-1, is DSGVTQTPKHLITATGQRVTLRCSPRSGDLSVYWYQQSLDQGLQFLIQYYNGEERAKGNILERFSAQQFPDLHSELNLSSLELGDSALYFCASSGGASGHNEQFFGPGTRLTVL.

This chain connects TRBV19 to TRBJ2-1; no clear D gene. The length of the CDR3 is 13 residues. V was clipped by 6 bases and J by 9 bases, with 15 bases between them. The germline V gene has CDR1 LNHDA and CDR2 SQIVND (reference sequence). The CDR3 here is CASRPGGLGEQFF. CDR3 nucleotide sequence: TGTGCCAGTAGGCCTGGCGGCTTGGGTGAGCAGTTCTTC.

The CDR3 sequence is CASRGTYEQYF. The CDR3 nucleotides are TGTGCCAGCAGGGGCACCTACGAGCAGTACTTC. The rearrangement joins TRBV28 to TRBJ2-7, with D hard to call. This CDR3 spans 11 amino acids. Trimming removed 6 bases from V and 2 bases from J, with 5 bases in between. Germline lookup yields CDR1 MDHEN and CDR2 SYDVKM.

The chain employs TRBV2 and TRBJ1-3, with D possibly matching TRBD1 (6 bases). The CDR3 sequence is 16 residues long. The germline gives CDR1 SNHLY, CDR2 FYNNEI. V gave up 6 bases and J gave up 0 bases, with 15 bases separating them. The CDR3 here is CASRARRTDSGNTIYF. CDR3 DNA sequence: TGTGCCAGCAGGGCTCGGAGGACAGACTCTGGAAACACCATATATTTT.

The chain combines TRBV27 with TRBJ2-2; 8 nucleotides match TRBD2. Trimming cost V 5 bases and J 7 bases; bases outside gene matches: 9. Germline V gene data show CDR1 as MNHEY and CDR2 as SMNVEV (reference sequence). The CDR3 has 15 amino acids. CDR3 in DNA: TGTGCCAGCAGTATGGGACTAGATAGGGGCGGGGAGCTGTTTTTT. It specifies CASSMGLDRGGELFF.

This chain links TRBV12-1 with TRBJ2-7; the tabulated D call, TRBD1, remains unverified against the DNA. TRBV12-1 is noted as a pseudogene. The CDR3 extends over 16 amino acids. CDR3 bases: TGTGCCAGCAGCTCCCGGGACAGGGCTCGCGTTGGGGAGCAGTACTTC. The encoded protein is CASSSRDRARVGEQYF.

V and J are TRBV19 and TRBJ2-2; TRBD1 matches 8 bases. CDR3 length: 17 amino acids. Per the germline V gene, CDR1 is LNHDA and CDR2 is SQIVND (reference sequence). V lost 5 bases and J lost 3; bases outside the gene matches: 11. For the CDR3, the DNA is TGTGCCAGTAGTCCTCCCGCCGGGACAGGATACACCGGGGAGCTGTTTTTT. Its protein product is CASSPPAGTGYTGELFF.

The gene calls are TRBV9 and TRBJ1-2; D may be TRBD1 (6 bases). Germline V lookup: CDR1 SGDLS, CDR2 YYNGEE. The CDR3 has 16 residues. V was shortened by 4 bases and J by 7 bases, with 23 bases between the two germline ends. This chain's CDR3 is CASSLRSTGSSIGYTF. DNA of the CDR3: TGTGCCAGCAGCCTCCGTTCTACAGGGTCCTCAATTGGCTACACCTTC. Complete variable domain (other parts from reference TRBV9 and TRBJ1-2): DSGVTQTPKHLITATGQRVTLRCSPRSGDLSVYWYQQSLDQGLQFLIQYYNGEERAKGNILERFSAQQFPDLHSELNLSSLELGDSALYFCASSLRSTGSSIGYTFGSGTRLTVV.

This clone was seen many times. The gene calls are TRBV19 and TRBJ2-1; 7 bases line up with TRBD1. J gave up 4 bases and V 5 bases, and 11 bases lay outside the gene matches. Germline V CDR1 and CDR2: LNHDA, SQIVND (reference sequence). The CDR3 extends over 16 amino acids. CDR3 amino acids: CASSAGTDPVYNEQFF. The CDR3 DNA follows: TGTGCCAGTAGTGCCGGGACAGATCCTGTATACAATGAGCAGTTCTTC.

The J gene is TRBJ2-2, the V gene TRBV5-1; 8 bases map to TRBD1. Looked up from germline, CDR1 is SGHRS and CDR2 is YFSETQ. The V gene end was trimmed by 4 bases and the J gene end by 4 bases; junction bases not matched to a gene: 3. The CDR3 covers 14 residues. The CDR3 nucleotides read TGCGCCAGCAGCGACGGACAGGGCACCGGGGAGCTGTTTTTT. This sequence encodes CASSDGQGTGELFF.

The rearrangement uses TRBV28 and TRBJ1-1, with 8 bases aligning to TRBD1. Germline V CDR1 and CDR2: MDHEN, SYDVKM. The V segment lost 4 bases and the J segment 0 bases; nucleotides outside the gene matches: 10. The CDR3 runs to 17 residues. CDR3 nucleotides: TGTGCCAGCAGTTCAGGACAGGGAGGCGCCGTGAACACTGAAGCTTTCTTT. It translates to CASSSGQGGAVNTEAFF.

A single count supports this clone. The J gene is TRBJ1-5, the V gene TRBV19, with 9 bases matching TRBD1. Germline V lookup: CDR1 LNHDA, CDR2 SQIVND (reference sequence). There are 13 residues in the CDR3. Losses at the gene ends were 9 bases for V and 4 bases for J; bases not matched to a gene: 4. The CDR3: CASADRGNQPQHF. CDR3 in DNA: TGTGCCAGCGCAGACAGGGGGAATCAGCCCCAGCATTTT. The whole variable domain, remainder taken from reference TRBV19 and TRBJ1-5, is DGGITQSPKYLFRKEGQNVTLSCEQNLNHDAMYWYRQDPGQGLRLIYYSQIVNDFQKGDIAEGYSVSREKKESFPLTVTSAQKNPTAFYLCASADRGNQPQHFGDGTRLSIL.

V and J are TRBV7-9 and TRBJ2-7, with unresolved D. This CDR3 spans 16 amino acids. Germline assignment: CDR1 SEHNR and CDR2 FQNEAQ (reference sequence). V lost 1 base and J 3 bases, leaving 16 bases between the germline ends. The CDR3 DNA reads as TGTGCCAGCAGCTTAGGGGTCGGTACGCGACACTACGAGCAGTACTTC. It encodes CASSLGVGTRHYEQYF.

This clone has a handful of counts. The DNA for the CDR3 is TGTGCCAGCAGCTCAGGGGGCGGGAACACTGAAGCTTTCTTT. As protein: CASSSGGGNTEAFF. This chain connects TRBV7-3 to TRBJ1-1; 8 bases fit TRBD1. The V segment lost 4 bases and the J segment 1 base; nucleotides outside the gene matches: 2. This CDR3 spans 14 amino acids. Germline V gene data show CDR1 as SGHTA and CDR2 as FQGTGA.

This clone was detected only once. CDR3 DNA sequence: TGTGCCACCAGTGATCAGCGAAGAGCTTTCTTT. This translates into CATSDQRRAFF. V is TRBV24-1 and J is TRBJ1-1; no firm D call. This CDR3 spans 11 amino acids. Germline-derived CDR1 and CDR2 are KGHDR and SFDVKD. Deletions cut 3 bases from V and 10 bases from J, with 8 bases between.

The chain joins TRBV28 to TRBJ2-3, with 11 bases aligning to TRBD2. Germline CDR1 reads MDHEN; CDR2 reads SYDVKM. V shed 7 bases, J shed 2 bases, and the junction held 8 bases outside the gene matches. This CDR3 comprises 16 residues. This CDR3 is CASTLRLAGHTDTQYF. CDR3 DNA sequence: TGTGCCAGCACCCTGAGACTAGCGGGGCACACAGATACGCAGTATTTT.

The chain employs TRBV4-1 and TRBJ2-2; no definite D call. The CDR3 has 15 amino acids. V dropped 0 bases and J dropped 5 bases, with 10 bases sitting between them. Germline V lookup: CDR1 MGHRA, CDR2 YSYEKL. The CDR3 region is CASSQENSKTGELFF. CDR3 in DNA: TGCGCCAGCAGCCAAGAAAATTCCAAAACCGGGGAGCTGTTTTTT.

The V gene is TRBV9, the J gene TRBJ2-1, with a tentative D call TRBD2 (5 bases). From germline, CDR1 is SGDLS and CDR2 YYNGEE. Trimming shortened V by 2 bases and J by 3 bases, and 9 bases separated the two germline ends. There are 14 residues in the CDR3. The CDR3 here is CASSVGSFYNEQFF. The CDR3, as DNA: TGTGCCAGCAGCGTTGGGAGTTTCTACAATGAGCAGTTCTTC. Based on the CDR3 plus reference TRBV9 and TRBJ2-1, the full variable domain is DSGVTQTPKHLITATGQRVTLRCSPRSGDLSVYWYQQSLDQGLQFLIQYYNGEERAKGNILERFSAQQFPDLHSELNLSSLELGDSALYFCASSVGSFYNEQFFGPGTRLTVL.

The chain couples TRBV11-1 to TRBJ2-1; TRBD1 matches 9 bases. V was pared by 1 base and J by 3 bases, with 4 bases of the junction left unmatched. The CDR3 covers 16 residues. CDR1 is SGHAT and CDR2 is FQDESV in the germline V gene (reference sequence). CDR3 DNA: TGTGCCAGCAGCTTAGAAGGGACAGGGAACTACAATGAGCAGTTCTTC. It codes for CASSLEGTGNYNEQFF.

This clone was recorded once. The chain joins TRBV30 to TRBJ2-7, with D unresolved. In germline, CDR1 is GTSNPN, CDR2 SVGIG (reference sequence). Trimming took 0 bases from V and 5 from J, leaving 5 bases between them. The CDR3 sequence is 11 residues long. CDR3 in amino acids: CAWSVSNEQYF. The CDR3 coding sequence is TGTGCCTGGAGTGTATCTAACGAGCAGTACTTC.

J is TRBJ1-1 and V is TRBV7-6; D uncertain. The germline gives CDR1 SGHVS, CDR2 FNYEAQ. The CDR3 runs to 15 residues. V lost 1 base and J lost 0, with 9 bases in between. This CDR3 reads CASSLVPEVNTEAFF. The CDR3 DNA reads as TGTGCCAGCAGCTTAGTCCCGGAGGTGAACACTGAAGCTTTCTTT.

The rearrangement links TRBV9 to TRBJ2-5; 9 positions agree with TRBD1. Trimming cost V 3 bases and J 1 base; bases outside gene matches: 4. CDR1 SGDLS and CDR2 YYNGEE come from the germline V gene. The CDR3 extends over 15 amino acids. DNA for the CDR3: TGTGCCAGCAGCGGCCGGGACAGGGCCCAAGAGACCCAGTACTTC. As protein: CASSGRDRAQETQYF.

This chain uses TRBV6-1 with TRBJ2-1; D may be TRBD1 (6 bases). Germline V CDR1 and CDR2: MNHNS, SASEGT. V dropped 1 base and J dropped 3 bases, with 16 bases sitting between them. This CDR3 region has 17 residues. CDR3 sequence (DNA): TGTGCCAGCAGTGAAGACGGATTTCAGACAGGCTACAATGAGCAGTTCTTC. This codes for CASSEDGFQTGYNEQFF.

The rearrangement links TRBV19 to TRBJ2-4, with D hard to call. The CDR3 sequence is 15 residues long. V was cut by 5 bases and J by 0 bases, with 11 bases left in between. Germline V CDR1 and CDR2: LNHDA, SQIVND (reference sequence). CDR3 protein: CASSPAIKAKNIQYF. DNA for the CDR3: TGTGCCAGTAGTCCAGCGATAAAAGCCAAAAACATTCAGTACTTC.

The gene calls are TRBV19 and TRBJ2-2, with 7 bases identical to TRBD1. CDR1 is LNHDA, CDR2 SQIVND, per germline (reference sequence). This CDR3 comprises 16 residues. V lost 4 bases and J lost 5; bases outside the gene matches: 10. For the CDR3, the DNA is TGTGCCAGTAGTACCCTGACAGGGAGCTATACCGGGGAGCTGTTTTTT. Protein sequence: CASSTLTGSYTGELFF.

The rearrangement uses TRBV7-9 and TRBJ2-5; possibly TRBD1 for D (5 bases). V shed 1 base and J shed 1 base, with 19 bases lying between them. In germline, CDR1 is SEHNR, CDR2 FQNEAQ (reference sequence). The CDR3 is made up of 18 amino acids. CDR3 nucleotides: TGTGCCAGCAGCTTAGAATGGGGCGCAGGGCGGATCCAAGAGACCCAGTACTTC. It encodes CASSLEWGAGRIQETQYF.

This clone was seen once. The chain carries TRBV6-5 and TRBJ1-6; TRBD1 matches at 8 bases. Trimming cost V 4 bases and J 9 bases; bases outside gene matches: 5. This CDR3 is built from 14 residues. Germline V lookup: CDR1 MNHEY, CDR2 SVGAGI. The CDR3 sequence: CASSSGQGGSPLHF. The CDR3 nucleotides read TGTGCCAGCAGTTCAGGACAGGGCGGTTCACCCCTCCACTTT.

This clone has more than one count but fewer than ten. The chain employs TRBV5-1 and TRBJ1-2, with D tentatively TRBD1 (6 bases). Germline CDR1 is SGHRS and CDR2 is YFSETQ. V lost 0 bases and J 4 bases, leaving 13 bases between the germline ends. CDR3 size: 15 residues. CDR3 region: CASSLDSQGPYGYTF. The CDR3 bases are TGCGCCAGCAGCTTGGACTCACAGGGACCCTATGGCTACACCTTC.